These T cell receptor beta chains were read from a single sample in a study of metastatic and nonmetastatic thyroid tumors. MiXCR re-clonotyped the PCR reads for TCRdb. This sample carries more than 40,000 clones, 3% to 3.5% of them seen once, and the ten largest clones take approximately 9.6%. Sequencing input: blood. These receptors were obtained from a female donor with papillary thyroid cancer or a benign thyroid nodule (not recorded which). Some clones in this sample may be carry-over from other donors' samples. The CDR3 runs from the conserved cysteine through the conserved F or W. A D gene is named only where the DNA matches it firmly. Where a row states a size, it is once, few, many or the class of an expanded clone; other rows omit it.

TRBD2,TRBJ2-1,.,TRBV20-1,TGCAGTGCTAGCGGGAGGGCCAGCTACAATGAGCAGTTCTTC,CSASGRASYNEQFF
.,TRBJ1-5,many,TRBV6-2/TRBV6-3,TGTGCCAGCAGCCGTTACAGGGTGGGCAATCAGCCCCAGCATTTT,CASSRYRVGNQPQHF
TRBD2,TRBJ2-5,few,TRBV5-1,TGCGCCAGCAGCTTCGGGACGGGAGGAGAGGCCCAGTACTTC,CASSFGTGGEAQYF
.,TRBJ1-5,.,TRBV7-8,TGTGCCAGCAGCTTAGAACAGTTTTCTAGCAATCAGCCCCAGCATTTT,CASSLEQFSSNQPQHF
.,TRBJ2-1,many,TRBV28,TGTGCCAGCACGGAAAGGTTCAATGAGCAGTTCTTC,CASTERFNEQFF
.,TRBJ1-1,many,TRBV7-3,TGTGCCAGCAGCCCAGGCCTGGGGCGGAACACTGAAGCTTTCTTT,CASSPGLGRNTEAFF
TRBD1,TRBJ1-3,few,TRBV11-2,TGTGCCAGCAGGGGACAGGGGGCTATGAACACCATATATTTT,CASRGQGAMNTIYF
.,TRBJ2-7,.,TRBV28,TGTGCCAGCAATGTAGCGGATTTACTATCCTACGAGCAGTACTTC,CASNVADLLSYEQYF
TRBD1,TRBJ1-2,many,TRBV6-1,TGTGCCAGCAGTGCTCCGGGACAGGGGGGTGGCTACACCTTC,CASSAPGQGGGYTF
TRBD2,TRBJ2-5,.,TRBV7-8,TGTGCCAGCAGCCGCGGGGGCGGGAGGTTTGAGACCCAGTACTTC,CASSRGGGRFETQYF
.,TRBJ1-1,few,TRBV2,TGTGCCAGCAGTTGGAGCGGTGCGGGGAGTACTGAAGCTTTCTTT,CASSWSGAGSTEAFF
.,TRBJ2-7,.,TRBV6-1,TGCGCCAGCAGTGAGGACAGCTCCTACGAGCAGTACTTC,CASSEDSSYEQYF
.,TRBJ2-7,few,TRBV6-2/TRBV6-3,TGTGCCAGCAGTGGTGGGGATCTACGCGAGCAGTACTTC,CASSGGDLREQYF
TRBD2,TRBJ2-2,many,TRBV7-2,TGTGCCAGCAGGACCGTAGCGGGGGGCACCGGGGAGCTGTTTTTT,CASRTVAGGTGELFF
TRBD2,TRBJ2-3,few,TRBV6-1,TGTGCCACCGAATTGACTAGCGGGAGTGGAGATACGCAGTATTTT,CATELTSGSGDTQYF
TRBD1,TRBJ1-2,many,TRBV3-1,TGTGCCAGCAGCAACCGGGACAGGGATGGCTACACCTTC,CASSNRDRDGYTF
.,TRBJ2-2,few,TRBV6-1,TGTGCCAGCAGCCCCGGCGGGACCAACACCGGGGAGCTGTTTTTT,CASSPGGTNTGELFF
.,TRBJ2-1,few,TRBV27,TGTGCCAGCACCGCGGGGAGGGGGCGTTGGGATGAGCAGTTCTTC,CASTAGRGRWDEQFF
.,TRBJ2-2,few,TRBV19,TGTGCCAGTAGTACGGGTACGAACACCGGGGAGCTGTTTTTT,CASSTGTNTGELFF
.,TRBJ2-3,many,TRBV2,TGTGCCAGCACACGGACGAGAAGCACAGATACGCAGTATTTT,CASTRTRSTDTQYF
.,TRBJ2-6,many,TRBV6-1,TGTGCCAGCAGTTTGGACAGCCCCGGGGCCAACGTCCTGACTTTC,CASSLDSPGANVLTF
.,TRBJ2-6,few,TRBV7-6,TGTGCCAGCAGCAACTCTGGTGCCAACGTCCTGACTTTC,CASSNSGANVLTF
TRBD1,TRBJ2-6,many,TRBV19,TGTGCCAGTAATTCCGGGACAGGGGCTGGGGCCAACGTCCTGACTTTC,CASNSGTGAGANVLTF
.,TRBJ1-3,few,TRBV6-1,TGTGCCAGCAGTGAATTGGCATGCTCTGGAAACACCATATATTTT,CASSELACSGNTIYF
TRBD1,TRBJ1-4,.,TRBV24-1,TGTGCCACCAGTGATCCTGGCAGGGGGCGAGATGAAAAACTGTTTTTT,CATSDPGRGRDEKLFF
.,TRBJ1-6,many,TRBV2,TGTGCCAGCAGTGAAGTGCGCGGGGGGAGCTCACCCCTCCACTTT,CASSEVRGGSSPLHF
.,TRBJ2-5,many,TRBV7-8,TGTGCCAGCAGTCTCAGGGGTTACGTCCAAGAGACCCAGTACTTC,CASSLRGYVQETQYF
.,TRBJ2-3,.,TRBV20-1,TGCAGTGCTAGTTCCCCGCCGGGACGATCACTGGATACGCAGTATTTT,CSASSPPGRSLDTQYF
.,TRBJ1-2,few,TRBV6-1,TGTGCCACCCTGGGGCGGGGGGGCTCACCGGCTAACTATGGCTACACCTTC,CATLGRGGSPANYGYTF
.,TRBJ2-2,many,TRBV27,TGTGCCAGCAGTTTGCTAGGGGGGGCGAACACCGGGGAGCTGTTTTTT,CASSLLGGANTGELFF
.,TRBJ1-4,many,TRBV28,TGTGCCAGCAGTTTTTCAGTGGCAGCAACTAATGAAAAACTGTTTTTT,CASSFSVAATNEKLFF
.,TRBJ2-5,many,TRBV3-1,TGTGCCAGCAGCCAGCGGCAGCAAGAGACCCAGTACTTC,CASSQRQQETQYF
TRBD2,TRBJ2-3,.,TRBV11-3,TGTGCCAGCAGCTCCGGGACTAGCGGGATCAGCACAGATACGCAGTATTTT,CASSSGTSGISTDTQYF
.,TRBJ1-5,many,TRBV12-3/TRBV12-4,TGTGCCAGCAGTTACGGGGGACGGAATCAGCCCCAGCATTTT,CASSYGGRNQPQHF
.,TRBJ1-1,.,TRBV6-1,TGTGCCAGCAGTGAAACGAAAGGGCTCACTGAAGCTTTCTTT,CASSETKGLTEAFF
.,TRBJ1-5,few,TRBV19,TGTGCCAGTAGTATCAGGTGGGCCGGGACCGATAGCAATCAGCCCCAGCATTTT,CASSIRWAGTDSNQPQHF
TRBD1,TRBJ2-2,few,TRBV10-3,TGTGCCATCAGTCCGGGACAGTTCAACACCGGGGAGCTGTTTTTT,CAISPGQFNTGELFF
.,TRBJ2-2,few,TRBV28,TGTGCCAGCAGTACGCCCTCAGGTGGCGGTTTTTCCGGGGAGCTGTTTTTT,CASSTPSGGGFSGELFF
TRBD2,TRBJ2-4,many,TRBV2,TGTGCCAGCAGTTTGGGACTAGCGGGCATTCAGTACTTC,CASSLGLAGIQYF
TRBD1,TRBJ1-1,many,TRBV20-1,TGCAGTGCTAGTCGGGACAGCGGGAACACTGAAGCTTTCTTT,CSASRDSGNTEAFF
.,TRBJ2-5,.,TRBV12-3/TRBV12-4,TGTGCCAGCAGTTTTTGGGGCCCGTCGGAGACCCAGTACTTC,CASSFWGPSETQYF
TRBD2,TRBJ2-7,many,TRBV12-3/TRBV12-4,TGTGCCAGCAGGCCGAGCGGGAGTGTGTACGAGCAGTACTTC,CASRPSGSVYEQYF
.,TRBJ1-5,many,TRBV6-1,TGTGCCAGCAGTGAAGCGCTGGAGGCTCAGCCCCAGCATTTT,CASSEALEAQPQHF
TRBD2,TRBJ2-3,.,TRBV20-1,TGCAGTGCTAGAGAAAGTCCGAGCGGGGATGCAGATACGCAGTATTTT,CSARESPSGDADTQYF
TRBD2,TRBJ2-2,many,TRBV6-1,TGTGCCAGCTCGTTAGATTTAGCGGGAAGTCCCACCGGGGAGCTGTTTTTT,CASSLDLAGSPTGELFF
.,TRBJ1-1,many,TRBV4-1,TGCGCCAGCAGCCAAGGAACACCGTCCCAAGGTGGCGGAACTGAAGCTTTCTTT,CASSQGTPSQGGGTEAFF
TRBD2,TRBJ2-3,few,TRBV6-1,TGTGCCAGCAGTGAGCTAGCGGGAGGAGGTGGGAGCACAGATACGCAGTATTTT,CASSELAGGGGSTDTQYF
.,TRBJ1-3,many,TRBV7-9,TGTGCCAGCAGCTTAGCGCGAGGAGGCTACTCTGGAAACACCATATATTTT,CASSLARGGYSGNTIYF
TRBD2,TRBJ2-1,many,TRBV10-2,TGCGCCAGCAAGGCGGGAGCTTCTGGGGAGCAGTTCTTC,CASKAGASGEQFF
TRBD2,TRBJ2-1,.,TRBV6-1,TGTGCCAGCAGTGAACTGGCGGGAGTGGGCAATGAGCAGTTCTTC,CASSELAGVGNEQFF
TRBD2,TRBJ2-3,many,TRBV20-1,TGCAGTGCCCCCCCACCGGGACTAGCGAGCACAGATACGCAGTATTTT,CSAPPPGLASTDTQYF
.,TRBJ1-2,few,TRBV27,TGTGCCAGCAGTCCGGCAGGAAACTATGTCTACACCTTC,CASSPAGNYVYTF
.,TRBJ2-7,.,TRBV6-2/TRBV6-3,TGTGCCAGCGGTTTAACCTACGAGCAGTACTTC,CASGLTYEQYF
.,TRBJ2-1,many,TRBV6-6,TGTGCCAGCAATTACTCACGAACATGGGCCAAAGAGCAGTTCTTC,CASNYSRTWAKEQFF
.,TRBJ1-1,many,TRBV10-2,TGCGCCAGCAGCGCCGACAGCAACACTGAAGCTTTCTTT,CASSADSNTEAFF
.,TRBJ2-5,many,TRBV2,TGTGCCAGCAGTGAGGGGGGCCCCAAGCAGTACTTC,CASSEGGPKQYF
.,TRBJ2-7,many,TRBV7-2,TGTGCCAGCAGCTTAGAGGTCGCAAGATCGGGCGAGCAGTACTTC,CASSLEVARSGEQYF